The rows below give T cell receptor beta chains drawn from one sample of a study of shared clonotypes between healthy human individuals. The method was immunoSEQ multiplex PCR; TCRdb's version includes in-frame clones alone and lacks a portion of them. Altogether more than 2 million clones are present, about 95% being singletons, with the ten largest covering approximately 1.2%. Sequencing was done on a sample of naive CD8+ T cells sorted from blood. These receptors all come from a man aged 18 to 30 in good health. CDR3s include the opening cysteine and the closing phenylalanine or tryptophan. The D gene is left open where the match is weak. Only part of the rows carry a size: once, few, many, or a class if the clone is expanded.

cdr3_length d_call j_call clone_size v_call cdr3_aa cdr3_nt
15 - TRBJ2-7 - TRBV19 CASRPRTGSSYEQYF TGTGCCAGTAGGCCAAGGACGGGCAGCTCCTACGAGCAGTACTTC
12 - TRBJ2-7 - TRBV5-6 CASSTGGGEQYF TGTGCCAGCAGCACCGGGGGCGGCGAGCAGTACTTC
14 TRBD1 TRBJ2-7 - TRBV7-8 CASSPWTGGDEQYF TGTGCCAGCAGCCCCTGGACAGGGGGGGACGAGCAGTACTTC
19 TRBD2 TRBJ2-7 - TRBV2 CASSEVLMASGWSSYEQYF TGTGCCAGCAGTGAAGTTCTCATGGCTAGCGGATGGAGCTCCTACGAGCAGTACTTC
16 TRBD2 TRBJ2-2 - TRBV7-9 CASSHWTSVGTGELFF TGTGCCAGCAGCCATTGGACTAGCGTAGGAACCGGGGAGCTGTTTTTT
15 TRBD2 TRBJ2-7 - TRBV11-2 CASSLDRGLAYEQYF TGTGCCAGCAGCTTAGATCGAGGACTAGCCTACGAGCAGTACTTC
14 - TRBJ1-1 - TRBV5-4 CASSFTGLNTEAFF TGTGCCAGCAGCTTTACCGGGTTGAACACTGAAGCTTTCTTT
17 - TRBJ2-2 - TRBV7-9 CASSLGSASPNTGELFF TGTGCCAGCAGCTTAGGCAGTGCCAGCCCGAACACCGGGGAGCTGTTTTTT
14 TRBD2 TRBJ2-1 - TRBV7-9 CAGTREDSYNEQFF TGTGCCGGGACGCGGGAGGACTCCTACAATGAGCAGTTCTTC
17 TRBD1 TRBJ2-5 - TRBV15 CATSRGTGQGIGETQYF TGTGCCACCAGCAGAGGGACGGGACAGGGCATAGGGGAGACCCAGTACTTC
14 - TRBJ2-7 - TRBV9 CASSVEGRSYEQYF TGTGCCAGCAGCGTAGAGGGGAGGTCCTACGAGCAGTACTTC
18 - TRBJ2-7 - TRBV27 CASSKSGSLLPSLYEQYF TGTGCCAGCAGTAAATCGGGCTCCCTATTGCCCTCCCTCTACGAGCAGTACTTC
16 TRBD2 TRBJ2-1 - TRBV4-3 CASSQVTSGEDNEQFF TGCGCCAGCAGCCAAGTAACCAGCGGGGAGGACAATGAGCAGTTCTTC
13 - TRBJ2-3 once TRBV27 CASSLGAGDTQYF TGTGCCAGCAGTTTAGGCGCGGGAGATACGCAGTATTTT
15 - TRBJ2-3 - TRBV11-2 CASSLERGPGYTQYF TGTGCCAGCAGCTTAGAAAGGGGCCCTGGATATACGCAGTATTTT
15 TRBD2 TRBJ2-1 - TRBV6-6 CASISGGTGNNEQFF TGTGCCAGCATCTCGGGGGGGACGGGTAACAATGAGCAGTTCTTC
17 - TRBJ2-7 - TRBV7-2 CASSLFLGPANPYEQYF TGTGCCAGCAGCTTATTTCTAGGACCGGCCAATCCGTACGAGCAGTACTTC
14 TRBD1 TRBJ2-7 - TRBV11-2 CASSSGTGLDEQYF TGTGCCAGCAGCTCCGGGACAGGGTTGGACGAGCAGTACTTC
10 - TRBJ2-5 - TRBV29-1 CSVDPGHQYF TGCAGCGTTGATCCAGGTCACCAGTACTTC
15 TRBD2 TRBJ2-5 - TRBV7-9 CASSLAAGGQETQYF TGTGCCAGCAGCTTAGCAGCGGGGGGCCAAGAGACCCAGTACTTC
13 TRBD1 TRBJ1-1 - TRBV30 CAWSGRQGTEAFF TGTGCCTGGAGTGGAAGACAGGGCACTGAAGCTTTCTTT
16 TRBD1 TRBJ1-3 - TRBV5-1 CASSWDSPASGNTIYF TGCGCCAGCAGCTGGGACAGCCCGGCCTCTGGAAACACCATATATTTT
13 TRBD1 TRBJ2-7 few TRBV7-2 CASRRTGGYEQYF TGTGCCAGCAGACGGACAGGGGGTTACGAGCAGTACTTC
16 TRBD1 TRBJ2-7 - TRBV11-2 CASSPILGQGAYEQYF TGTGCCAGCAGCCCCATATTAGGACAGGGCGCCTACGAGCAGTACTTC
11 - TRBJ2-7 - TRBV20-1 CSARDWDEQYF TGCAGTGCTAGAGATTGGGACGAGCAGTACTTC
14 - TRBJ2-7 - TRBV30 CAWSVGDPAYEQYF TGTGCCTGGAGTGTAGGGGATCCCGCCTACGAGCAGTACTTC
16 TRBD2 TRBJ2-2 - TRBV4-2 CASSAVLAGNTGELFF TGTGCCAGCAGCGCCGTACTAGCGGGGAACACCGGGGAGCTGTTTTTT
13 - TRBJ2-5 - TRBV2 CASSARLQETQYF TGTGCCAGCAGTGCCAGGCTTCAAGAGACCCAGTACTTC
14 - TRBJ2-1 - TRBV7-6 CASSLEVPYNEQFF TGTGCCAGCAGCTTAGAGGTTCCCTACAATGAGCAGTTCTTC
12 - TRBJ2-2 - TRBV13 CASSTIPGELFF TGTGCCAGCAGCACCATACCCGGGGAGCTGTTTTTT
15 - TRBJ2-5 - TRBV28 CASSLGSEMQETQYF TGTGCCAGCAGTTTAGGGTCCGAGATGCAAGAGACCCAGTACTTC
16 TRBD2 TRBJ2-5 - TRBV5-6 CASRSLAGGPKETQYF TGTGCCAGCAGAAGTTTGGCGGGGGGCCCTAAGGAGACCCAGTACTTC
16 - TRBJ2-7 - TRBV7-9 CASSSRRDGRAYEQYF TGTGCCAGCAGCTCGCGCCGGGACGGCAGGGCCTACGAGCAGTACTTC
15 TRBD1 TRBJ2-1 - TRBV10-1 CASSTDRDGYNEQFF TGCGCCAGCAGTACCGACAGGGATGGCTACAATGAGCAGTTCTTC
13 - TRBJ1-4 - TRBV7-8 CASSGGANEKLFF TGTGCCAGCAGCGGGGGGGCGAATGAAAAACTGTTTTTT
14 - TRBJ1-1 - TRBV7-9 CASSHGAGQGEAFF TGTGCCAGCAGCCACGGGGCGGGGCAGGGTGAAGCTTTCTTT
14 - TRBJ2-3 once TRBV27 CASSDLMGADTQYF TGTGCCAGCAGTGACCTCATGGGAGCAGATACGCAGTATTTT
16 - TRBJ2-7 - TRBV7-9 CASSDRPAVKSYEQYF TGTGCCAGCAGCGACCGTCCCGCTGTGAAATCCTACGAGCAGTACTTC
10 - TRBJ2-7 few TRBV28 CASSLNEQYF TGTGCCAGCAGTTTAAACGAGCAGTACTTC
15 - TRBJ1-5 - TRBV4-1 CASSQESGLNQPQHF TGCGCCAGCAGCCAAGAATCGGGGTTGAATCAGCCCCAGCATTTT
15 - TRBJ1-1 - TRBV6-5 CASSYSPGGNTEAFF TGTGCCAGCAGTTACTCGCCTGGGGGGAACACTGAAGCTTTCTTT